The 19 T cell receptor beta chains reported below all come from one sample, sequenced in a study of T cell repertoires in cytomegalovirus infection. These receptors have no identified antigens. From the reads, TCRdb called clonotypes with MiXCR, one entry per CDR3 protein. The table shows about 51,000 distinct CDR3 sequences, with around 20% occurring only once. The material sequenced was CD8+ T cells from cultured PBMCs, taken from culture after CMV antigen stimulation. The source is a human donor in good health (CMV status not recorded). Some clones in this sample may be carry-over from other donors' samples.

V is TRBV7-8 and J is TRBJ1-2; 7 bases map to TRBD1. Germline V gene sequence: CDR1 SGHVS, CDR2 FQNEAQ. With V trimmed by 5 bases and J by 0 bases, 12 bases remained unmatched. The length of the CDR3 is 17 residues. The CDR3 coding sequence is TGTGCCAGCAGCGGCAGGGACAGTGAAGTAGCTAACTATGGCTACACCTTC. Translating gives CASSGRDSEVANYGYTF.

This clonotype was observed at least ten times. The chain couples TRBV27 to TRBJ2-7; 13 bases agree with TRBD2. The CDR3 sequence is 15 residues long. Per germline, CDR1 MNHEY and CDR2 SMNVEV (reference sequence). V lost 0 bases to trimming and J lost 7 bases; unmatched junction nucleotides: 3. The CDR3: CASSLSRTSGREQYF. The CDR3 nucleotides read TGTGCCAGCAGTTTATCCCGGACTAGCGGGAGAGAGCAGTACTTC.

About this clonotype: At one end the junction does not follow the germline gene, possibly because of a read error. The genes are TRBV27 and TRBJ1-6; D might be TRBD1 (6 bases). This CDR3 has 15 amino acids. CDR1 MNHEY and CDR2 SMNVEV come from the germline V gene (reference sequence). CDR3: CTSSSPTGDNSPLHF. In DNA, the CDR3 is TGTACCAGCAGTTCCCCGACAGGAGATAATTCACCCCTCCACTTT.

At least ten counts were recorded for this clonotype. The chain couples TRBV7-4 to TRBJ2-1, with TRBD2 identical over 8 bases. V was clipped by 4 bases and J by 5 bases; unmatched bases: 19. The CDR3 extends over 19 amino acids. Germline CDR1 SGHVT, CDR2 SQSDAQ. CDR3 residues: CASSSLGREATKFDNEQFF. DNA for the CDR3: TGTGCCAGCAGCTCCCTTGGGCGGGAGGCGACTAAATTCGACAATGAGCAGTTCTTC.

The rearrangement links TRBV28 to TRBJ2-5; possible D gene TRBD1, 6 bases. Per the germline V gene, CDR1 is MDHEN and CDR2 is SYDVKM. V shed 7 bases and J shed 0 bases, with 15 bases lying between them. The CDR3 is 15 amino acids. CDR3: CASNWGQTNQETQYF. The CDR3 region has the DNA TGTGCCAGCAATTGGGGGCAGACAAACCAAGAGACCCAGTACTTC. The full variable domain, its missing parts supplied by reference TRBV28 and TRBJ2-5, is DVKVTQSSRYLVKRTGEKVFLECVQDMDHENMFWYRQDPGLGLRLIYFSYDVKMKEKGDIPEGYSVSREKKERFSLILESASTNQTSMYLCASNWGQTNQETQYFGPGTRLLVL.

This clonotype was seen a few times. The chain carries TRBV28 and TRBJ1-2, with a tentative D call TRBD1 (5 bases). Between the trimmed V and J ends, which lost 2 bases and 5 bases, there was a span of 15 bases. Germline CDR1 and CDR2: MDHEN and SYDVKM. The length of the CDR3 is 15 residues. The CDR3 DNA reads TGTGCCAGCAGTTTAGTGGGCAGGGTGGGGTATGGCTACACCTTC. As protein: CASSLVGRVGYGYTF.

V is TRBV27 and J is TRBJ2-7; tentatively, D is TRBD2 (5 bases). The CDR3 length is 15 residues. V gave up 0 bases and J gave up 7 bases, with 16 bases separating them. CDR1 is MNHEY and CDR2 is SMNVEV in the germline V gene (reference sequence). CDR3 sequence: CASSLSGRMRGEQYF. The CDR3 DNA follows: TGTGCCAGCAGTTTATCGGGCAGGATGCGCGGGGAGCAGTACTTC.

Only a few counts were recorded for this clonotype. The rearrangement joins TRBV7-3 to TRBJ1-1; D ambiguous. Trimming removed 5 bases from V and 0 bases from J, with 7 bases in between. This CDR3 region has 13 residues. The germline V gene encodes CDR1 SGHTA and CDR2 FQGTGA. The CDR3 loop is CASSRGLNTEAFF. Here the CDR3 DNA reads TGTGCCAGCAGCAGAGGCCTGAACACTGAAGCTTTCTTT.

This clonotype has just a few counts. This chain connects TRBV7-9 to TRBJ1-2; unclear D gene. The CDR3 is 14 residues long. Germline V gives CDR1 SEHNR, CDR2 FQNEAQ (reference sequence). V shed 2 bases and J shed 4 bases, with 11 bases lying between them. The CDR3 reads CASSLTDGVYGYTF. For the CDR3, the DNA is TGTGCCAGCAGCTTAACAGACGGGGTCTATGGCTACACCTTC.

The rearrangement joins TRBV30 to TRBJ2-2; the match to TRBD1 covers 9 bases. CDR1 and CDR2 from the germline V gene are GTSNPN and SVGIG (reference sequence). With 3 bases clipped from V and 3 bases from J, the junction kept 5 bases outside the gene matches. CDR3 length equals 15 residues. The CDR3 nucleotides read TGTGCCTGGAGATACCGGGACAGGGACACCGGGGAGCTGTTTTTT. Its protein is CAWRYRDRDTGELFF.

This clonotype has more than one count but fewer than ten. The chain has TRBV5-6 and TRBJ2-1, with 7 bases identical to TRBD1. The CDR3 is made up of 14 amino acids. Trimming at V came to 4 bases and at J to 6 bases, leaving 7 bases not matched to a gene. Germline CDR1 reads SGHDT; CDR2 reads YYEEEE. This CDR3 reads CASSPPGQANEQFF. CDR3 DNA: TGTGCCAGCAGCCCCCCAGGACAGGCCAATGAGCAGTTCTTC.

This clonotype was seen more than once but under ten times. V usage is TRBV7-2 and J usage is TRBJ2-5, with D tentatively TRBD1 or TRBD2 (7 bases each). The V gene lost 6 bases and the J gene lost 0 bases, with 20 bases spanning the gap. Per germline, CDR1 SGHTA and CDR2 FQGNSA. The CDR3 has 17 amino acids. The CDR3 is CASSRWEGAGYQETQYF. The CDR3 DNA follows: TGTGCCAGCAGTCGTTGGGAGGGGGCAGGATACCAAGAGACCCAGTACTTC.

The V call is TRBV12-3 or TRBV12-4, the J call TRBJ1-1; 10 bases agree with TRBD1. The CDR3 spans 14 residues. Unmatched junction bases numbered 7, after V lost 6 bases and J lost 6 bases. This chain's CDR3 is CASRPTGGSAEAFF. Here the CDR3 DNA reads TGTGCCAGCAGGCCGACAGGGGGCAGCGCTGAAGCTTTCTTT.

This clonotype appeared a few times. The gene calls are TRBV6-6 and TRBJ1-4, with D unresolved. The CDR3 covers 14 residues. The V and J ends lost 2 bases and 6 bases respectively, with 10 bases between them. CDR1 and CDR2 (germline): MNHNY, SVGAGI (reference sequence). The CDR3 region is CASSYRTGYEKLFF. CDR3 DNA: TGTGCCAGCAGTTACCGAACGGGCTATGAAAAACTGTTTTTT.

V usage is TRBV9 and J usage is TRBJ1-1; 9 nucleotides align to TRBD1. Germline-derived CDR1 and CDR2 are SGDLS and YYNGEE. The CDR3 contains 15 residues. J was trimmed by 4 bases and V by 4 bases; bases with no gene match: 8. CDR3 amino acids: CASSSRTGAGTEAFF. The CDR3 nucleotides are TGTGCCAGCAGCTCCAGGACAGGGGCTGGCACTGAAGCTTTCTTT.

This clonotype occurred a few times. The rearrangement joins TRBV28 to TRBJ2-7; no clear D. V was pared by 2 bases and J by 0 bases, with 5 bases between. The CDR3 runs 13 residues. Germline CDR1 reads MDHEN; CDR2 reads SYDVKM. The CDR3 region is CASSLQVSYEQYF. The DNA of the CDR3 is TGTGCCAGCAGTTTACAGGTCTCCTACGAGCAGTACTTC.

This clonotype was found a few times. V and J are TRBV11-1 and TRBJ2-7, with TRBD1 matching 7 bases. Per germline, CDR1 SGHAT and CDR2 FQDESV (reference sequence). The V gene end was trimmed by 5 bases and the J gene end by 3 bases; junction bases not matched to a gene: 4. This CDR3 region has 13 residues. The CDR3 sequence is CASSGDSRYEQYF. The DNA for the CDR3 is TGTGCCAGCAGCGGGGACAGTCGCTACGAGCAGTACTTC.

V is TRBV30 and J is TRBJ1-3; no reliable D call. Trimming removed 4 bases from V and 0 bases from J, with 4 bases in between. Germline CDR1 GTSNPN, CDR2 SVGIG (reference sequence). The CDR3 has 12 amino acids. The CDR3: CAWKRSGNTIYF. CDR3 sequence (DNA): TGTGCCTGGAAACGCTCTGGAAACACCATATATTTT.

The rearrangement joins TRBV7-2 to TRBJ1-4; TRBD1 matches at 8 bases. This CDR3 spans 15 amino acids. Looked up from germline, CDR1 is SGHTA and CDR2 is FQGNSA. The V segment lost 5 bases and the J segment 7 bases; nucleotides outside the gene matches: 9. The CDR3 coding sequence is TGTGCCAGCAGCACCTCGACAGGGGCGAGTGAAAAACTGTTTTTT. Translated: CASSTSTGASEKLFF.